The TCR beta chain described here comes from a study of blood T cell repertoires in COVID-19. The CDR3 has 15 amino acids. CDR1 and CDR2 (germline): SNHLY, FYNNEI. Unmatched junction bases numbered 5, after V lost 2 bases and J lost 7 bases. This clone was counted only a few times. Sequenced by immunoSEQ multiplex PCR; TCRdb stores in-frame clones only, minus some. The sample consists of tens of thousands of clones, less than 80% of them appearing once. This sequence was found in a man aged 55-75 years with active or convalescent COVID-19. V and J are TRBV2 and TRBJ1-5, with TRBD1 identical over 10 bases. The sample was peripheral blood. The chain's CDR3 is CASSEWGQGRQPQHF. Written as DNA, the CDR3 is TGTGCCAGCAGTGAATGGGGACAGGGGAGGCAGCCCCAGCATTTT.